This T cell receptor (beta chain) was recorded in a study of blood T cell repertoires in COVID-19 (dated by TCRdb to about 2020). General notes on the study: Collaborator samples came from the United States, Italy and Spain and covered acute and convalescent phases of COVID-19. The prospective study material was composed of cDNA or gDNA derived from T cells, B-cell-depleted T cells, or PBMCs. The dataset comprised deeply sampled blood TCRbeta repertoires from subjects exposed to, actively infected with, or recovered from COVID-19. The repertoires were released in a freely available public database intended as a resource for research on the immune response to SARS-CoV-2. The samples were drawn from the first 160 participants of the ongoing ImmuneRACE study and from under 1,500 subjects provided by 6 global collaborators. The sample metadata nearly always contained a de-identified subject ID, COVID-19 status, age in years and sex. Where available, HLA class I and class II types were taken from metadata supplied by the sample provider and were not determined by assay-based typing. The full study reports these points: Clinical and demographic metadata were provided uncurated, with the amount varying by source and participant.

Whole blood was collected in K2EDTA tubes by collaborating institutions according to the institutions' own protocols. For TCRbeta analysis, collaborators shipped samples as frozen whole blood, isolated PBMCs, or DNA extracted from either of those sample types. TCRbeta CDR3 regions were amplified from genomic DNA by means of the immunoSEQ Assay, a bias-controlled multiplex PCR. On the authors' methods: Within the assay, amplification of reference gene primers was used to estimate how many nucleated cells each sample contained. To quantify the absolute abundance of each unique TCRbeta CDR3 rearrangement, sequence reads were collapsed and filtered. Productive Simpson clonality was computed per sample as the square root of Simpson's diversity index over productive rearrangements. Here the immuneACCESS table is served through TCRdb, limited to in-frame sequences with V and J called. Missing clones are a known gap in these copies; in checked studies unresolved V genes cover under half, and the rest lacks a known reason. The D gene and trimming were derived from the DNA, and the V and J assignments and clone size from that table. The sample contains about 280,000 clones, just over 85% of them found a single time. In total, the top ten clones hold less than 3% of the sample.

On this clone: There is no known antigen for this receptor. No clone much larger than this one lies a single base away; base qualities are absent.

CDR1 MDHEN and CDR2 SYDVKM are derived from the germline V gene. The CDR3, cysteine through phenylalanine, is 17 amino acids long. The CDR3 DNA has 51 bases and is translated from base 1. V gives up 6 bases and J gives up 3 bases, and the segment between their germline ends measures 23 bases. The chain links TRBV28 with TRBJ1-2, with the D gene not clear enough to name. This TCR derives from a woman between 25 and 40 years old with active or convalescent COVID-19. Source material: peripheral blood. The DNA sequence is given as TGTGCCAGCAGCCCCACCCCACAAAACCCGAGGGACTATGGCTACACCTTC. The encoded protein is CASSPTPQNPRDYGYTF.